The clone carrying this T cell receptor (beta chain) has more than one count but fewer than ten. This entry comes from a study of T cells in Graves' hyperthyroidism and ophthalmopathy. Those with hyperthyroidism were 18 to 65 years old, newly diagnosed, and ill for under 2 months. Used for diagnoses were clinical symptoms, serum thyroxine and TRAb, thyroid ultrasound and orbital computed tomography. Between the trimmed V and J ends, which lost 6 bases and 1 base, there was a span of 12 bases. The CDR3 has 14 amino acids. Germline values: CDR1 DFQATT, CDR2 SNEGSKA (reference sequence). Regions amplified from RNA transcripts were the TCR beta CDR3 regions. The primer set for the first-round RT-PCR of the TCR CDR3 was HTBI. Each CDR3 protein is one row after TCRdb ran MiXCR on the multiplex PCR reads. The data contain about 480,000 distinct CDR3 sequences, approximately 15% of them seen just once; the ten biggest clones take up over 15%.

The receptor's source is a woman between 18 and 29 years old with Graves' hyperthyroidism. The chain joins TRBV20-1 to TRBJ2-2, with D maybe TRBD2 (6 bases). The specimen was blood. CDR3 sequence (DNA): TGCAGTGCCTTGGACGGGGGGAACACCGGGGAGCTGTTTTTT. Its translation is CSALDGGNTGELFF.